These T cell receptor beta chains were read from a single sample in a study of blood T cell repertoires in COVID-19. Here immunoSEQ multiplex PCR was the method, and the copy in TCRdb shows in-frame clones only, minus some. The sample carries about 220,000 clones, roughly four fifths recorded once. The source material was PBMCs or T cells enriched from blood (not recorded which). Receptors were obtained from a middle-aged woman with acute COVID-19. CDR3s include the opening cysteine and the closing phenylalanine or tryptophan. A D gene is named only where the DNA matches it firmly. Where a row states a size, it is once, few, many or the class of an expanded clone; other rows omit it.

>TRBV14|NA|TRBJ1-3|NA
TGTGCCAGCAGCCCCCTCGGCGGGGGGTTGGGAGGAAACACCATATATTTT
CASSPLGGGLGGNTIYF
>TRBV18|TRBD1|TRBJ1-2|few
TGTGCCAGCTCACGGGCGACAGGGGGCGGCTACACCTTC
CASSRATGGGYTF
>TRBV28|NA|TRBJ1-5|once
TGTGCCAGCAGCACCACAGGGAATCAGCCCCAGCATTTT
CASSTTGNQPQHF
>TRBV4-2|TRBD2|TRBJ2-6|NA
TGTGCCAGCAGCCGAAATAGCGGGGGGACCTCTGGGGCCAACGTCCTGACTTTC
CASSRNSGGTSGANVLTF
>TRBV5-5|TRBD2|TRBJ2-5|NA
TGTGCCAGCAGCTTGGATAGGCTAGCGGGGGCTCAGGAGACCCAGTACTTC
CASSLDRLAGAQETQYF
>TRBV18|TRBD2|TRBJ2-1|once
TGTGCCAGCTCACCAGGTTCTAGCGGGGGATTCAATGAGCAGTTCTTC
CASSPGSSGGFNEQFF
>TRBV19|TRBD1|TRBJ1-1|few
TGTGCCATTTCGTCCTGGGGGACAGGAATATCTGAAGCTTTCTTT
CAISSWGTGISEAFF
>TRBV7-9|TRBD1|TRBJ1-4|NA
TGTGCCAGCAGCCCGACAGGGACACCTAATGAAAAACTGTTTTTT
CASSPTGTPNEKLFF
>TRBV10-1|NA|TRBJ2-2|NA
TGCGCCAGCAGCCGGGACACCGCGAACACCGGGGAGCTGTTTTTT
CASSRDTANTGELFF
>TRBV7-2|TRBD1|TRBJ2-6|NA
TGTGCCAGCAAGACCGGCGGGACAGGCGGATTCTCTGGGGCCAACGTCCTGACTTTC
CASKTGGTGGFSGANVLTF
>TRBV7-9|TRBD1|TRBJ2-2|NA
TGTGCCAGCAGCTTTGGACAGGGGAGCACCGGGGAGCTGTTTTTT
CASSFGQGSTGELFF
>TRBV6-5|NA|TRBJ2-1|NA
TGTGCCAGCAGTTCCGCGGGTAGCTCCTACAATGAGCAGTTCTTC
CASSSAGSSYNEQFF
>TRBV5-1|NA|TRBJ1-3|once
TGCGCCAGCAGCCTTACAGGGAAAGGAAACACCATATATTTT
CASSLTGKGNTIYF
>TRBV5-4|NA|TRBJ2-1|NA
TGTGCCAGCAGCTTGTCGACAGCTTACAATGAGCAGTTCTTC
CASSLSTAYNEQFF
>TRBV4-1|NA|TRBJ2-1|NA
TGCGCCAGCAGCCGGACCTGGACTACCAACAATGAGCAGTTCTTC
CASSRTWTTNNEQFF
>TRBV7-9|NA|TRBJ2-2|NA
TGTGCCAGCAGCTTCGAGGAGCGGGTGGGGCGTACCGGGGAGCTGTTTTTT
CASSFEERVGRTGELFF
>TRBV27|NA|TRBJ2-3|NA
TGTGCCAGCAGGCGAGCAAGGGGTGCAGATACGCAGTATTTT
CASRRARGADTQYF
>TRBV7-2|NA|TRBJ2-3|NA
TGTGCCAGCAGCTTAGCGAGAACCACAGATACGCAGTATTTT
CASSLARTTDTQYF
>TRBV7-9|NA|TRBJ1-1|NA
TGTGCCAGCAGCACTAGTGGGCCTGAAGCTTTCTTT
CASSTSGPEAFF
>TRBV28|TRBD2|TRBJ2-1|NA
TGTGCCAGCGGATCTGCTAGCGGGTCGTCCTACAATGAGCAGTTCTTC
CASGSASGSSYNEQFF
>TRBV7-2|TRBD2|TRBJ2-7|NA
TGTGCCAGCAGCTTAGTGGTAGGGGGACTAGCGGGTGAGAAGTACTTC
CASSLVVGGLAGEKYF
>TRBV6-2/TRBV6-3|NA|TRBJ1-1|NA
TGTGCCAGCAGTTACTCGAGTGTGGGAGGGGGCACTGAAGCTTTCTTT
CASSYSSVGGGTEAFF